The present T cell receptor (beta chain) was sequenced within a study of T cell repertoires in cytomegalovirus infection. Study-wide background: Indications came from public TCR beta signatures; they pointed to CMV infection and to a matching HLA type.

V lost 7 bases and J 0 bases, leaving 10 bases between the germline ends. The CDR3 totals 13 residues. Germline CDR1 reads LGHDT; CDR2 reads YNNKEL (reference sequence). Study conclusions and caveats: Carriage of CMV together with the relevant HLA was identifiable through cumulative public TCR beta family frequency. The ex vivo response was dominated by HLA-C-restricted CMV-specific TCR beta clonotypes.

One entry per CDR3 protein results from TCRdb running MiXCR on the reads. The table has around 310,000 distinct CDR3 sequences, 25% to 30% seen once. This clonotype has only a few counts. Its matching antigen is unknown. V and J are TRBV3-1 and TRBJ2-7; the D gene is possibly TRBD1 (6 bases). The clonotype comes from a human donor in good health (CMV status not recorded). Some clones in this sample may be carry-over from other donors' samples. The starting material was cultured PBMCs, obtained from culture after CMV antigen stimulation. The CDR3 sequence is CASKEGGSYEQYF. CDR3 in DNA: TGTGCCAGCAAAGAAGGGGGCTCCTACGAGCAGTACTTC.